This is a list of T cell receptor beta chains from one sample in a study of lymphopenia after photon versus proton radiotherapy. The assay was immunoSEQ multiplex PCR, and TCRdb's table has in-frame clones only and misses some. The sample consists of roughly 57,000 clones, 65% to 85% of them appearing once. The sequencing used peripheral blood, collected from a patient treated with photon-based radiotherapy. These receptors all stem from a middle-aged man with gastric cancer. CDR3s include the opening cysteine and the closing phenylalanine or tryptophan. The D gene is left open where the match is weak. Some rows mark clone size as missing; the rest say once, few, many or name a class of expanded clone.

d_gene	v_gene	j_gene	abundance	len	CDR3nt	CDR3aa
-	TRBV14	TRBJ2-5	once	13	TGTGCCAGCAGCCCGGACAACGTGGGGACCCAGTACTTC	CASSPDNVGTQYF
TRBD1	TRBV27	TRBJ1-2	-	12	TGTGCCAGCAGTTTACCCCCGGGACAGCTAACCTTC	CASSLPPGQLTF
TRBD2	TRBV5-1	TRBJ2-3	-	16	TGCGCCAGCAGCTTGGTGCCGACTAGCGGCACAGATACGCAGTATTTT	CASSLVPTSGTDTQYF
-	TRBV4-3	TRBJ1-2	few	13	TGCGCCAGCAGCCAATCGAGAGTGAGTGGCTACACCTTC	CASSQSRVSGYTF
-	TRBV25-1	TRBJ2-2	-	18	TGTGCCAGCAGTGAATTGTATGGGAGCGGAGGTGGCACCGGGGAGCTGTTTTTT	CASSELYGSGGGTGELFF
-	TRBV9	TRBJ2-3	-	15	TGTGCCAGCAGCGTAGCTCAACGGGACACAGATACGCAGTATTTT	CASSVAQRDTDTQYF
-	TRBV10-3	TRBJ1-2	once	11	TGTGCCATCATGGAGGAGATGGGCTACACCTTC	CAIMEEMGYTF
-	TRBV28	TRBJ1-4	once	14	TGTGCCAGCAGTTTACCCACTACTAATGAAAAACTGTTTTTT	CASSLPTTNEKLFF
-	TRBV18	TRBJ2-7	-	14	TGTGCCAGCTCACCACCGGGACTCCAATACCAGCAGTACTTC	CASSPPGLQYQQYF
-	TRBV5-4	TRBJ1-1	-	13	TGTGCCAGCACCCGGGGGCAGGATATTAAAGCTTTCTTT	CASTRGQDIKAFF
-	TRBV7-2	TRBJ1-2	once	12	TGTGCCAGCAGCTTCGGGGGGTATGGCTACACCTTC	CASSFGGYGYTF
-	TRBV7-9	TRBJ2-7	-	15	TGTGCCAGCAGCCCCCCGGGACCGCACGGCTACGAGCAGTACTTC	CASSPPGPHGYEQYF
TRBD2	TRBV28	TRBJ2-1	-	15	TGTGCCAGCAGTTTGGTTAGCGGGAGGGTAGGTGAGCAGTTCTTC	CASSLVSGRVGEQFF
-	TRBV5-1	TRBJ1-1	-	12	TGCGCCAGCACTCAAGGAGTTATTGAAGCTTTCTTT	CASTQGVIEAFF
-	TRBV28	TRBJ1-1	once	14	TGTGCCAGCATCCGAGCAGGGCTGAACACTGAAGCTTTCTTT	CASIRAGLNTEAFF
-	TRBV18	TRBJ2-7	once	12	TGTGCCAGCTCGCTCCAGGGCTACGAGCAGTACTTC	CASSLQGYEQYF
-	TRBV19	TRBJ2-7	-	11	TGTGCCAGTAGTGGAGGGGGGGAGCAGTACTTC	CASSGGGEQYF
-	TRBV5-1	TRBJ2-4	-	18	TGCGCCAGCAGCTTGGGTCTCCCGGGACACCAGAGAGGAAACATTCAGTACTTC	CASSLGLPGHQRGNIQYF
TRBD2	TRBV10-1	TRBJ2-5	-	15	TGCGCCAGCAGTGAACGTCCGGGGGGAGGAGAGACCCAGTACTTC	CASSERPGGGETQYF
-	TRBV28	TRBJ2-7	-	18	TGTGCCAGCAGTTTATTTGGGGCTAAGAGGGCCCACTCCTACGAGCAGTACTTC	CASSLFGAKRAHSYEQYF
-	TRBV4-2	TRBJ2-4	-	15	TGTGCCAGCAGCCAAGAGGCTGCGCTAGGTAACATTCAGTACTTC	CASSQEAALGNIQYF
-	TRBV7-9	TRBJ2-1	-	15	TGTGCCAGCAGCACCTTGGTCGACCTCTACAATGAGCAGTTCTTC	CASSTLVDLYNEQFF
TRBD1	TRBV19	TRBJ2-1	-	15	TGTGCCAGTAGTACCCCAGGGACAGGGGTGGATGAGCAGTTCTTC	CASSTPGTGVDEQFF
TRBD2	TRBV7-6	TRBJ2-7	-	18	TGTGCCAGCAGCTTAGAGGGACTAGCGCCGCGGGAAGCCTACGAGCAGTACTTC	CASSLEGLAPREAYEQYF
TRBD1	TRBV18	TRBJ1-4	-	18	TGTGCCAGCTCACCAACCTCGGGACAGAGGACAACTAATGAAAAACTGTTTTTT	CASSPTSGQRTTNEKLFF
TRBD1	TRBV10-3	TRBJ2-7	-	15	TGTGCCATCAGTGAACCGGGACAGGGGGGACACGAGCAGTACTTC	CAISEPGQGGHEQYF
-	TRBV7-2	TRBJ2-1	-	15	TGTGCCAGCAGCTTAATGATAGCCGGATACAATGAGCAGTTCTTC	CASSLMIAGYNEQFF
TRBD1	TRBV9	TRBJ2-3	-	18	TGTGCCAGCAGCGCCCCAAGGAGCCGGGACAGGGTCACAGATACGCAGTATTTT	CASSAPRSRDRVTDTQYF
-	TRBV6-1	TRBJ1-3	-	16	TGTGCCAGCAGTGAAGAAGGGTGGCTCTCTGGAAACACCATATATTTT	CASSEEGWLSGNTIYF
-	TRBV9	TRBJ1-1	-	17	TGTGCCAGCAGCGTAGAGGAAGGGGGAAAATGGAACACTGAAGCTTTCTTT	CASSVEEGGKWNTEAFF
TRBD2	TRBV4-1	TRBJ2-1	-	14	TGCGCCAGCAGCCAACCGACTAGCGGGAGGGAGCAGTTCTTC	CASSQPTSGREQFF
-	TRBV4-2	TRBJ1-2	-	14	TGTGCCAGCAGCCAAGATGTAGAAGGGAAGGGCTACACCTTC	CASSQDVEGKGYTF
-	TRBV28	TRBJ2-7	-	17	TGTGCCAGCACCGTAGGCGGGGCAGGCCTTACCTGGTACGAGCAGTACTTC	CASTVGGAGLTWYEQYF
-	TRBV5-1	TRBJ2-7	-	14	TGCGCCAGCAGCAGTCGGGACTTGCCCTACGAGCAGTACTTC	CASSSRDLPYEQYF
TRBD2	TRBV28	TRBJ2-1	-	17	TGTGCCAGCAGTTTATCAGCCGGGACTAGCGATAACAATGAGCAGTTCTTC	CASSLSAGTSDNNEQFF
-	TRBV27	TRBJ2-2	-	15	TGTGCCAGCAGCCCCTTAGCGGTGAACACCGGGGAGCTGTTTTTT	CASSPLAVNTGELFF
-	TRBV5-6	TRBJ2-3	-	16	TGTGCCAGCAGCGGAGACAGTGGTCTGAACACAGATACGCAGTATTTT	CASSGDSGLNTDTQYF
-	TRBV19	TRBJ1-1	-	15	TGTGCCAGTAGTATTTGGGGGGCTTCGAACACTGAAGCTTTCTTT	CASSIWGASNTEAFF
-	TRBV9	TRBJ2-4	-	13	TGTGCCAGCAGCGCCGCACCACAGGGCACGCAGTACTTC	CASSAAPQGTQYF
-	TRBV2	TRBJ1-1	many	13	TGTGCCAGCAGGAGGGCAGCGAACACTGAAGCTTTCTTT	CASRRAANTEAFF
-	TRBV5-1	TRBJ2-7	-	17	TGCGCCAGCAGCTGTTGGGAGTTAGCGGCTGAATCCTACGAGCAGTACTTC	CASSCWELAAESYEQYF
-	TRBV6-5	TRBJ2-3	-	12	TGTGCCAGCATTATCCACACAGATACGCAGTATTTT	CASIIHTDTQYF
TRBD1	TRBV11-2	TRBJ1-3	-	16	TGTGCCAGCAGCTTAGTCCCAGGGGGCTTTCGAAACACCATATATTTT	CASSLVPGGFRNTIYF
TRBD1	TRBV4-1	TRBJ2-7	-	13	TGCGCCAGCAAAAAGGGGGCTGGGTACGAGCAGTACTTC	CASKKGAGYEQYF
TRBD1	TRBV27	TRBJ2-5	once	16	TGTGCCAGCAGTGTAACCGGACAGGGAATTCGAGAGACCCAGTACTTC	CASSVTGQGIRETQYF
TRBD2	TRBV6-5	TRBJ2-1	-	15	TGTGCCAGCAGTTGGACTAGCGGGACTGGGAATGAGCAGTTCTTC	CASSWTSGTGNEQFF
-	TRBV27	TRBJ2-7	-	15	TGTGCCAGCAGAAGGGACACCGTTGGGATCTACGAGCAGTACTTC	CASRRDTVGIYEQYF
TRBD1	TRBV27	TRBJ2-1	-	16	TGTGCCAGCAGTTTATATGGCAGGGGGCGCGACAATGAGCAGTTCTTC	CASSLYGRGRDNEQFF
-	TRBV7-9	TRBJ1-1	-	13	TGTGCCAGCAGCCCCCGGGGTTCCACTGAAGCTTTCTTT	CASSPRGSTEAFF
TRBD1	TRBV6-5	TRBJ1-5	-	15	TGTGCCAGCAGTTACGCAGGGGGAAGCAATCAGCCCCAGCATTTT	CASSYAGGSNQPQHF
-	TRBV7-2	TRBJ2-1	-	12	TGTGCCAGCAGCTATGCTAGCAATGAGCAGTTCTTC	CASSYASNEQFF
-	TRBV29-1	TRBJ1-2	-	10	TGCAGCGTTGATCAGAATGGCTACACCTTC	CSVDQNGYTF
-	TRBV5-7	TRBJ1-5	-	15	TGTGCCAGCAGCCATAACAGGCTTTCTGGAGGGGCCCAGCATTTT	CASSHNRLSGGAQHF
-	TRBV27	TRBJ2-2	-	15	TGTGCCAGCAGTTTGGGGCAGGGGAACACCGGGGAGCTGTTTTTT	CASSLGQGNTGELFF
TRBD1	TRBV5-1	TRBJ1-1	-	16	TGCGCCAGCAGCTTGAGGGCAGGGGGTGCGAACACTGAAGCTTTCTTT	CASSLRAGGANTEAFF
TRBD2	TRBV6-6	TRBJ2-7	-	16	TGTGCCAGCAGTCCCTCTAGCGGGAGGGCCCTGCGAGAGCAGTACTTC	CASSPSSGRALREQYF
-	TRBV10-2	TRBJ2-3	-	14	TGCGCCAGCAGTGATTCCCGAGGGGCGGATACGCAGTATTTT	CASSDSRGADTQYF